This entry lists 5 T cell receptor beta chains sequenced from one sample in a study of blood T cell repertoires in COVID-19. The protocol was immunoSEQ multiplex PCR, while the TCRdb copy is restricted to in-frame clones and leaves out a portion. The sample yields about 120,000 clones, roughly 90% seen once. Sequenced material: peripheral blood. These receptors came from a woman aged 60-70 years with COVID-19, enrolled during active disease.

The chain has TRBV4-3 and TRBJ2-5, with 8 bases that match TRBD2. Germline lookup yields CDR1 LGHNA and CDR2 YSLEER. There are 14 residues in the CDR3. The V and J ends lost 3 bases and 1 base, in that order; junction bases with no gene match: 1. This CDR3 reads CASSQAGGQETQYF. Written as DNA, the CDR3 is TGCGCCAGCAGCCAGGCGGGGGGCCAAGAGACCCAGTACTTC.

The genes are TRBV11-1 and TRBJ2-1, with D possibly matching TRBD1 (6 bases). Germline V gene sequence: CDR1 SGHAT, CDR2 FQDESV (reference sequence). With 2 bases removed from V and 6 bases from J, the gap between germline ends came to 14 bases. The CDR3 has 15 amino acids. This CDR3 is CASSLLQGLFNEQFF. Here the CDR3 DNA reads TGTGCCAGCAGCTTACTCCAGGGGCTTTTCAATGAGCAGTTCTTC. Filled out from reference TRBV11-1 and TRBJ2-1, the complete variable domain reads EAEVAQSPRYKITEKSQAVAFWCDPISGHATLYWYRQILGQGPELLVQFQDESVVDDSQLPKDRFSAERLKGVDSTLKIQPAELGDSAMYLCASSLLQGLFNEQFFGPGTRLTVL.

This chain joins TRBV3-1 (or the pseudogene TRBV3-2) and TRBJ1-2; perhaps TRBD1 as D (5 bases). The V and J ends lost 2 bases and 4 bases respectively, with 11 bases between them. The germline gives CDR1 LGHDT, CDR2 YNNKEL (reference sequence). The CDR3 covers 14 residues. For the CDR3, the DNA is TGTGCCAGCAGCCAACCTGGCGGGGGCTATGGCTACACCTTC. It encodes CASSQPGGGYGYTF.

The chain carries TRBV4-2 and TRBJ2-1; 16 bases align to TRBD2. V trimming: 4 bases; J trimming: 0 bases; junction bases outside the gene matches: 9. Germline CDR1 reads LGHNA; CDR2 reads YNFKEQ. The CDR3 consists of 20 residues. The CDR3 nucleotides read TGTGCCAGCAGCCCGGCCCCCGGGACTAGCGGGGGGGCCTCCTACAATGAGCAGTTCTTC. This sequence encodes CASSPAPGTSGGASYNEQFF.

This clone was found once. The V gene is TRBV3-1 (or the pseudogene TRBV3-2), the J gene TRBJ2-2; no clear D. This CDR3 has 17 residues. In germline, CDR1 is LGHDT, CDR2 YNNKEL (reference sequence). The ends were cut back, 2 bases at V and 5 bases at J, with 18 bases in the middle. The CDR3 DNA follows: TGTGCCAGCAGCCAAAGCGTCTCCCTATTAATAACCGGGGAGCTGTTTTTT. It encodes CASSQSVSLLITGELFF.